Following are 9 T cell receptor beta chains from one sample sequenced in a study of cytomegalovirus exposure and HLA in healthy donors. PCR was performed using 60 Vbeta and 13 Jbeta primers. The protocol was immunoSEQ multiplex PCR, while the TCRdb copy is restricted to in-frame clones and leaves out a portion. Found here are roughly 110,000 clones, 77% of them singletons; the top ten hold more than 4%. Sequencing input: PBMCs. These receptors were taken from a male donor in good health and CMV-seronegative.

CDR3 region: CASSVSAGELFF. The CDR3 DNA follows: TGTGCCAGCAGCGTTTCGGCCGGGGAGCTGTTTTTT. The rearrangement uses TRBV9 and TRBJ2-2; unclear D gene. V was pared by 2 bases and J by 6 bases, with 5 bases between. Germline V gene lookup returns CDR1 SGDLS and CDR2 YYNGEE. The CDR3 extends over 12 amino acids.

The chain couples TRBV10-1 to TRBJ2-2; possible D gene TRBD1, 5 bases. The CDR3 sequence is 16 residues long. CDR1 and CDR2 from the germline V gene are WNHNN and SYGVQD (reference sequence). The V end was cut by 2 bases, the J end by 1 base, with 11 bases between. The CDR3 spells CASSEMGLLNTGELFF. CDR3 sequence (DNA): TGCGCCAGCAGTGAGATGGGGCTATTGAACACCGGGGAGCTGTTTTTT.

This chain connects TRBV29-1 to TRBJ2-3; D perhaps matches TRBD1 (6 bases). Germline V gives CDR1 SQVTM, CDR2 ANQGSEA. The CDR3 contains 13 residues. Trimming pared 7 bases from V and 1 base from J, leaving 12 bases between. Written as DNA, the CDR3 is TGCAGCGCGAGGACAGACCGCACAGATACGCAGTATTTT. Translating gives CSARTDRTDTQYF.

The chain joins TRBV7-3 to TRBJ1-1, with unresolved D. V lost 3 bases to trimming and J lost 0 bases, with 5 bases between them. CDR1 and CDR2 from the germline V gene are SGHTA and FQGTGA. The CDR3 runs to 13 residues. CDR3 sequence: CASSFTMNTEAFF. In nucleotides, the CDR3 is TGTGCCAGCAGCTTTACTATGAACACTGAAGCTTTCTTT.

This CDR3 reads CASSPPGQLDYEQYF. DNA for the CDR3: TGTGCCAGCTCTCCGCCGGGACAGTTAGACTACGAGCAGTACTTC. This rearrangement joins TRBV18 to TRBJ2-7, with 7 bases that match TRBD1. The germline CDR1 and CDR2 sequences are KGHSH and LQKENI. This CDR3 spans 15 amino acids. V was clipped by 6 bases and J by 3 bases; unmatched bases: 11. Full variable domain (missing parts from reference TRBV18 and TRBJ2-7): NAGVMQNPRHLVRRRGQEARLRCSPMKGHSHVYWYRQLPEEGLKFMVYLQKENIIDESGMPKERFSAEFPKEGPSILRIQQVVRGDSAAYFCASSPPGQLDYEQYFGPGTRLTVT.

This clone was seen more than once but under ten times. The CDR3 bases are TGTGCCAGTTCAGCAGGGGACCGGGAAAAACTGTTTTTT. Its translation is CASSAGDREKLFF. The chain joins TRBV28 to TRBJ1-4, with a weak D call TRBD1 (6 bases). CDR1 and CDR2 (germline): MDHEN, SYDVKM. V lost 9 bases and J lost 8, with 16 bases in between. This CDR3 is built from 13 residues.

CDR3 bases: TGTGCCAGCAGCCAAGATTCAGAAAATGAGCAGTTCTTC. This gives the protein CASSQDSENEQFF. The chain has TRBV14 and TRBJ2-1; no firm D call. The CDR3 runs to 13 residues. V was cut by 0 bases and J by 7 bases, with 7 bases left in between. Germline V gene lookup returns CDR1 SGHDN and CDR2 FVKESK.

The rearrangement uses TRBV6-6 and TRBJ1-2; D is perhaps TRBD1 (6 bases). Germline CDR1 is MNHNY and CDR2 is SVGAGI (reference sequence). V was trimmed by 2 bases and J by 2 bases, leaving 9 bases between them. The length of the CDR3 is 14 residues. CDR3 amino acids: CASSYTGKNYGYTF. As DNA, the CDR3 is TGTGCCAGCAGTTACACAGGGAAAAACTATGGCTACACCTTC.

This clone has a single count. V and J are TRBV27 and TRBJ2-3; D remains unclear. Trimming cost V 4 bases and J 2 bases, with 10 bases left between them. The CDR3 runs 14 residues. Per germline, CDR1 MNHEY and CDR2 SMNVEV (reference sequence). Here the CDR3 reads CASSSNLVTDTQYF. The CDR3 DNA is TGTGCCAGCAGTTCCAATCTAGTCACAGATACGCAGTATTTT.